This TCR beta chain appears in the sequencing data of a study of CD8+CD57+ T cells in acquired aplastic anemia. In the study overall: Where healthy donors were concerned, CD4+ cells averaged approximately 11 million reads.

Researchers used genomic DNA as the template to profile TCR beta VDJ and CDR3. A single record per CDR3 protein comes from TCRdb applying MiXCR to the reads. The table lists under 150,000 distinct CDR3 sequences, around two fifths of them singletons, with almost 8.5% in the top ten. The V end was cut by 4 bases, the J end by 4 bases, with 15 bases between. Germline assignment: CDR1 GTSNPN and CDR2 SVGIG (reference sequence). CDR3 size: 14 residues. Sample: sorted CD4+, CD8+, or CD8+CD57+ T cells (not recorded which) from PBMCs. V and J are TRBV30 and TRBJ2-3; D might be TRBD2 (6 bases). The TCR sequence derives from a human donor in good health, serving as a control. The CDR3 here is CAWNLGRRADTQYF. CDR3 DNA: TGTGCCTGGAATCTCGGACGGAGGGCAGATACGCAGTATTTT.